This is a list of T cell receptor beta chains from one sample in a study of regulatory T cells in long-lasting Graves disease. TCRdb re-called the multiplex PCR reads through MiXCR, storing one row per CDR3 protein. The table has about 400,000 distinct CDR3 sequences, 20% seen once. Source: peripheral blood mononuclear cells (PBMCs), taken when the disease was refractory, from a patient treated with antithyroid drugs. Receptors were obtained from a female donor with Graves disease. Each CDR3 is given with its conserved first and last residue. A D gene is named only where the DNA matches it firmly. Not every row has a clone size; where given, it reads once, few, many or a size class.

cdr3_aa: CASSLTDSQETQYF
cdr3_nt: TGTGCCAGCAGCTTAACAGATTCCCAAGAGACCCAGTACTTC
d_call: -
clone_size: many
v_call: TRBV7-9
j_call: TRBJ2-5

cdr3_aa: CASTSPSPTGELFF
cdr3_nt: TGTGCCAGCACCTCGCCCTCGCCGACCGGGGAGCTGTTTTTT
d_call: -
clone_size: -
v_call: TRBV6-2/TRBV6-3
j_call: TRBJ2-2

cdr3_aa: CASSSDTGSQHF
cdr3_nt: TGTGCCAGCAGTTCAGACACCGGTTCCCAGCATTTT
d_call: -
clone_size: many
v_call: TRBV6-5
j_call: TRBJ1-5

cdr3_aa: CASSQDRDLYEQYF
cdr3_nt: TGCGCCAGCAGCCAAGATCGGGACCTCTACGAGCAGTACTTC
d_call: -
clone_size: few
v_call: TRBV4-3
j_call: TRBJ2-7

cdr3_aa: CATLQGPGEKLFF
cdr3_nt: TGTGCCACGCTACAGGGGCCGGGAGAAAAACTGTTTTTT
d_call: TRBD1
clone_size: many
v_call: TRBV2
j_call: TRBJ1-4

cdr3_aa: CAWNPRQGEGTGELFF
cdr3_nt: TGTGCCTGGAATCCCAGACAGGGGGAAGGAACCGGGGAGCTGTTTTTT
d_call: TRBD1
clone_size: few
v_call: TRBV30
j_call: TRBJ2-2

cdr3_aa: CSVPGLAGGPETQYF
cdr3_nt: TGCAGCGTCCCGGGACTAGCGGGAGGGCCAGAGACCCAGTACTTC
d_call: TRBD2
clone_size: few
v_call: TRBV29-1
j_call: TRBJ2-5

cdr3_aa: CASSLRDYGYTF
cdr3_nt: TGTGCCAGCAGTTTAAGGGACTATGGCTACACCTTC
d_call: -
clone_size: many
v_call: TRBV28
j_call: TRBJ1-2

cdr3_aa: CASRPSTGTENTYEQYF
cdr3_nt: TGTGCCAGCAGACCATCTACCGGGACAGAGAATACCTACGAGCAGTACTTC
d_call: TRBD1
clone_size: many
v_call: TRBV28
j_call: TRBJ2-7

cdr3_aa: CASSYLGLAGQYF
cdr3_nt: TGTGCCAGCAGTTACTTGGGACTAGCGGGCCAGTACTTC
d_call: TRBD2
clone_size: -
v_call: TRBV6-2/TRBV6-3
j_call: TRBJ2-7

cdr3_aa: CASSVSGRTYEQYF
cdr3_nt: TGTGCCAGCAGTGTTAGCGGGAGGACCTACGAGCAGTACTTC
d_call: TRBD2
clone_size: many
v_call: TRBV6-1
j_call: TRBJ2-7

cdr3_aa: CASSQVLRLEEETQYF
cdr3_nt: TGTGCCAGCAGCCAGGTTCTACGGCTAGAAGAAGAGACCCAGTACTTC
d_call: -
clone_size: few
v_call: TRBV5-6
j_call: TRBJ2-5

cdr3_aa: CSARDGAAISF
cdr3_nt: TGCAGTGCTAGAGATGGGGCAGCCATTTCGTTC
d_call: -
clone_size: -
v_call: TRBV20-1
j_call: TRBJ1-2

cdr3_aa: CASTSTGTAANYGYTF
cdr3_nt: TGTGCCAGCACCTCTACCGGGACAGCGGCTAACTATGGCTACACCTTC
d_call: TRBD1
clone_size: -
v_call: TRBV6-1
j_call: TRBJ1-2

cdr3_aa: CASSYLDRAKETQYF
cdr3_nt: TGTGCCAGCAGTTACCTAGACAGGGCCAAGGAGACCCAGTACTTC
d_call: TRBD1
clone_size: many
v_call: TRBV6-5
j_call: TRBJ2-5

cdr3_aa: CASSIGVSREKLFF
cdr3_nt: TGTGCCAGTAGTATCGGGGTTTCGCGAGAAAAACTGTTTTTT
d_call: -
clone_size: -
v_call: TRBV19
j_call: TRBJ1-4

cdr3_aa: CASRTAGKAFF
cdr3_nt: TGTGCCAGCAGAACGGCGGGGAAGGCTTTCTTT
d_call: -
clone_size: -
v_call: TRBV6-1
j_call: TRBJ1-1

cdr3_aa: CASRSHGSSYEQYF
cdr3_nt: TGTGCCAGCAGGTCACACGGGTCCTCCTACGAGCAGTACTTC
d_call: -
clone_size: many
v_call: TRBV28
j_call: TRBJ2-7

cdr3_aa: CASSIMTGGFGNQPQHF
cdr3_nt: TGTGCCAGCAGCATCATGACAGGGGGCTTCGGCAATCAGCCCCAGCATTTT
d_call: TRBD1
clone_size: many
v_call: TRBV12-3/TRBV12-4
j_call: TRBJ1-5

cdr3_aa: CASSQYGGYELYF
cdr3_nt: TGTGCCAGCAGCCAATACGGGGGCTACGAGCTGTACTTC
d_call: -
clone_size: -
v_call: TRBV3-1
j_call: TRBJ2-7

cdr3_aa: CASSPSDRGYQPQHF
cdr3_nt: TGTGCCAGCAGCCCCTCGGACAGGGGCTATCAGCCCCAGCATTTT
d_call: TRBD1
clone_size: -
v_call: TRBV6-2/TRBV6-3
j_call: TRBJ1-5

cdr3_aa: CSVERTGGYTF
cdr3_nt: TGCAGCGTTGAACGGACGGGGGGCTACACCTTC
d_call: -
clone_size: many
v_call: TRBV29-1
j_call: TRBJ1-2

cdr3_aa: CASSEEFKGAGYTF
cdr3_nt: TGTGCCAGCAGTGAAGAGTTTAAGGGTGCCGGCTACACCTTC
d_call: -
clone_size: many
v_call: TRBV2
j_call: TRBJ1-2

cdr3_aa: CASSLVEQGVQETQYF
cdr3_nt: TGTGCCAGCAGCTTAGTAGAACAGGGGGTCCAAGAGACCCAGTACTTC
d_call: TRBD1
clone_size: -
v_call: TRBV7-2
j_call: TRBJ2-5

cdr3_aa: CASSALVKETQYF
cdr3_nt: TGTGCCAGCAGTGCCCTAGTAAAGGAGACCCAGTACTTC
d_call: -
clone_size: many
v_call: TRBV27
j_call: TRBJ2-5